Listed here are 32 T cell receptor beta chains from one sample, sequenced in a study of T cell responses to AZD1222 COVID-19 vaccine. TCRdb's copy holds only in-frame clones and misses some; the assay was immunoSEQ multiplex PCR. There are 110,000 to 150,000 clones in the sample; 70% to 90% occur only once, and about 8% lies in the top ten. Sequences were derived from peripheral blood, sampled on day 0 of AZD1222 vaccination. All receptors come from an adult in good health.

The chain joins TRBV28 to TRBJ2-1, with unresolved D. The CDR3 contains 12 residues. CDR1 is MDHEN and CDR2 is SYDVKM in the germline V gene. Trimming took 8 bases from V and 4 from J, leaving 9 bases between them. Written as DNA, the CDR3 is TGTGCCAGCGGGGATTTTTACAATGAGCAGTTCTTC. This sequence encodes CASGDFYNEQFF.

This chain joins TRBV7-2 and TRBJ1-1; the match to TRBD1 covers 8 bases. Germline CDR1 and CDR2: SGHTA and FQGNSA. The junction had 7 bases not matched to a gene; V was cut back by 8 bases and J by 5 bases. The CDR3 covers 13 residues. DNA for the CDR3: TGTGCCAGCCGGCTCACAGGGGGGACTGAAGCTTTCTTT. Translated, it gives CASRLTGGTEAFF.

The rearrangement uses TRBV5-1 and TRBJ1-3; no firm D call. The CDR3 sequence is 13 residues long. Trimming shortened V by 3 bases and J by 2 bases, and 6 bases separated the two germline ends. Germline lookup yields CDR1 SGHRS and CDR2 YFSETQ. CDR3 region: CASSSRPGNTIYF. CDR3 coding DNA: TGCGCCAGCAGCTCCCGACCTGGAAACACCATATATTTT.

This clone showed up just a few times. The V call is TRBV19, the J call TRBJ1-1, with a tentative D call TRBD1 (6 bases). Germline lookup yields CDR1 LNHDA and CDR2 SQIVND (reference sequence). There are 13 residues in the CDR3. The V gene lost 3 bases and the J gene lost 6 bases, with 11 bases spanning the gap. CDR3 coding DNA: TGTGCCAGTAGTATTCAGGGGAGTCCTGAAGCTTTCTTT. Encoded protein: CASSIQGSPEAFF.

CDR3 sequence reads: CASGWGEKLFF. Here the CDR3 DNA reads TGTGCCAGCGGCTGGGGCGAAAAACTGTTTTTT. The rearrangement links TRBV9 to TRBJ1-4; possibly TRBD1 for D (5 bases). Trimming removed 7 bases at V and 8 bases at J, with 9 bases between. The CDR3 is made up of 11 amino acids. Germline V CDR1 and CDR2: SGDLS, YYNGEE.

The chain links TRBV7-9 to TRBJ1-1; tentatively, D is TRBD1 (6 bases). Germline V gene data show CDR1 as SEHNR and CDR2 as FQNEAQ (reference sequence). V lost 5 bases to trimming and J lost 0 bases, with 10 bases between them. The length of the CDR3 is 14 residues. The CDR3 sequence: CASSGDTLNTEAFF. CDR3 coding DNA: TGTGCCAGCAGCGGGGACACCCTGAACACTGAAGCTTTCTTT. Filled out from reference TRBV7-9 and TRBJ1-1, the complete variable domain reads DTGVSQNPRHKITKRGQNVTFRCDPISEHNRLYWYRQTLGQGPEFLTYFQNEAQLEKSRLLSDRFSAERPKGSFSTLEIQRTEQGDSAMYLCASSGDTLNTEAFFGQGTRLTVV.

This chain joins TRBV5-1 and TRBJ2-5; D might be TRBD2 (6 bases). V lost 4 bases, J lost 5 bases, and 12 bases lay in between. Germline lookup yields CDR1 SGHRS and CDR2 YFSETQ. This CDR3 is built from 13 residues. Here the CDR3 reads CASSPGDLETQYF. In DNA form, the CDR3 reads TGCGCCAGCAGCCCGGGGGATCTGGAGACCCAGTACTTC.

The chain uses TRBV28 and TRBJ2-6, with D uncertain. The CDR3 consists of 14 residues. Germline CDR1 is MDHEN and CDR2 is SYDVKM. V shed 7 bases and J shed 1 base, with 8 bases lying between them. Here the CDR3 reads CASMEFSGANVLTF. CDR3 in DNA: TGTGCCAGCATGGAATTTTCTGGGGCCAACGTCCTGACTTTC.

CDR3 sequence: CASSSGQPYEQYF. CDR3 DNA: TGTGCCAGCAGCTCGGGACAGCCCTACGAGCAGTACTTC. V is TRBV11-2 and J is TRBJ2-7; TRBD1 agrees at 7 bases. J gave up 2 bases and V 4 bases, and 2 bases lay outside the gene matches. This CDR3 has 13 residues. Germline V lookup: CDR1 SGHAT, CDR2 FQNNGV.

The J gene is TRBJ1-6, the V gene TRBV7-2, with D hard to call. Germline assignment: CDR1 SGHTA and CDR2 FQGNSA. The CDR3 runs to 16 residues. Trimming shortened V by 2 bases and J by 7 bases, and 15 bases separated the two germline ends. This CDR3 reads CASSLFLGQSNSPLHF. DNA of the CDR3: TGTGCCAGCAGCTTATTTCTAGGCCAGTCAAATTCACCCCTCCACTTT. The whole variable domain, filled in from reference TRBV7-2 and TRBJ1-6, reads GAGVSQSPSNKVTEKGKDVELRCDPISGHTALYWYRQSLGQGLEFLIYFQGNSAPDKSGLPSDRFSAERTGGSVSTLTIQRTQQEDSAVYLCASSLFLGQSNSPLHFGNGTRLTVT.

The rearrangement joins TRBV10-3 to TRBJ2-1; TRBD2 agrees at 7 bases. The CDR3 extends over 14 amino acids. Germline V gene data show CDR1 as ENHRY and CDR2 as SYGVKD. V shed 4 bases, J shed 5 bases, and the junction held 5 bases outside the gene matches. The CDR3 region is CAISGWLADNEQFF. The CDR3 DNA sequence: TGTGCCATCAGTGGTTGGCTAGCGGACAATGAGCAGTTCTTC.

The chain carries TRBV27 and TRBJ2-3; TRBD2 might be the D (6 bases). Trimming took off 6 bases at V and 0 bases at J, with 13 bases between the two ends. Germline V gene lookup returns CDR1 MNHEY and CDR2 SMNVEV (reference sequence). CDR3 length: 15 amino acids. CDR3 coding DNA: TGTGCCAGCAGATCCGGGACTCCCAGCACAGATACGCAGTATTTT. It encodes CASRSGTPSTDTQYF.

V gene TRBV3-1 (or the pseudogene TRBV3-2) combines with J gene TRBJ1-1; 7 bases match TRBD1. This CDR3 is built from 13 residues. Germline V gene data show CDR1 as LGHDT and CDR2 as YNNKEL (reference sequence). V lost 5 bases to trimming and J lost 6 bases; unmatched junction nucleotides: 6. CDR3: CASSLDREAEAFF. Here the CDR3 DNA reads TGTGCCAGCAGCTTAGACAGGGAGGCTGAAGCTTTCTTT.

The V and J genes are TRBV4-2 and TRBJ1-4, with D perhaps matching TRBD1 (5 bases). Per the germline V gene, CDR1 is LGHNA and CDR2 is YNFKEQ. The CDR3 has 18 amino acids. Deletions cut 0 bases from V and 5 bases from J, with 19 bases between. CDR3 DNA sequence: TGTGCCAGCAGCCAAGATCTCGGCCGAGGGGACCCCAATGAAAAACTGTTTTTT. As protein: CASSQDLGRGDPNEKLFF.

V and J are TRBV10-3 and TRBJ1-1; D is perhaps TRBD1 (5 bases). In germline, CDR1 is ENHRY, CDR2 SYGVKD. The CDR3 has 12 residues. The V and J ends lost 8 bases and 1 base respectively, with 8 bases between them. CDR3 sequence (DNA): TGTGCCATCCGGGGGGGGAACACTGAAGCTTTCTTT. Amino acid sequence: CAIRGGNTEAFF.

This chain links TRBV19 with TRBJ1-5, with 9 positions matching TRBD1. The length of the CDR3 is 15 residues. Germline V gives CDR1 LNHDA, CDR2 SQIVND (reference sequence). The junction had 11 bases not matched to a gene; V was cut back by 6 bases and J by 8 bases. This chain's CDR3 is CASRTRQGEREPQHF. The DNA for the CDR3 is TGTGCCAGTAGGACCAGACAGGGGGAAAGAGAGCCCCAGCATTTT.

The chain joins TRBV20-1 to TRBJ1-2; possibly TRBD1 for D (5 bases). The V end lost 3 bases, the J end lost 7 bases, and 12 bases lay between the germline ends. The CDR3 loop spans 12 amino acids. Germline assignment: CDR1 DFQATT and CDR2 SNEGSKA (reference sequence). The CDR3 DNA reads as TGCAGTGCTAGTCAGGGCTCCCTTGGCTACACCTTC. Translation gives CSASQGSLGYTF.

The rearrangement links TRBV7-5 to TRBJ1-6; TRBD1 reflects the table's D call only, with no check against the DNA. TRBV7-5 counts as a pseudogene. The CDR3 runs 14 residues. In DNA form, the CDR3 reads TGTGCCAGACCACATTGTTTCTATAATTCACCCCTCCACTTT. It yields the protein CARPHCFYNSPLHF.

The chain couples TRBV6-5 to TRBJ1-2; perhaps TRBD1 as D (6 bases). The germline V and J ends were trimmed by 0 bases and 4 bases, with 9 bases remaining between them. This CDR3 is built from 14 residues. Germline values: CDR1 MNHEY, CDR2 SVGAGI. The CDR3 DNA reads TGTGCCAGCAGTTACTCTGGACAGCTCTATGGCTACACCTTC. It translates to CASSYSGQLYGYTF.

This clone has more than one count but fewer than ten. CDR3 loop: CASSYGGNTEAFF. CDR3 nucleotides: TGTGCCAGCAGTTACGGGGGAAACACTGAAGCTTTCTTT. This chain connects TRBV6-5 to TRBJ1-1; TRBD1 might be the D (5 bases). The CDR3 is 13 residues long. Germline-derived CDR1 and CDR2 are MNHEY and SVGAGI. V was shortened by 2 bases and J by 2 bases, with 6 bases between the two germline ends.

As DNA, the CDR3 is TGTGCCAGCAGTTCCCAACAGGGCTATAGCAATCAGCCCCAGCATTTT. Amino acids: CASSSQQGYSNQPQHF. The chain employs TRBV27 and TRBJ1-5; possibly TRBD1 for D (6 bases). CDR1 is MNHEY, CDR2 SMNVEV, per germline (reference sequence). This CDR3 comprises 16 residues. V was clipped by 4 bases and J by 0 bases, with 13 bases between them.

The rearrangement uses TRBV9 and TRBJ2-1; D unresolved. V lost 0 bases, J lost 4 bases, and 5 bases lay in between. CDR3 length: 13 residues. Germline values: CDR1 SGDLS, CDR2 YYNGEE. The CDR3 nucleotides are TGTGCCAGCAGCGTAGACGGATACAATGAGCAGTTCTTC. Translating gives CASSVDGYNEQFF.

The V and J genes are TRBV6-5 and TRBJ2-7, with 7 nucleotides matching TRBD2. Germline CDR1 reads MNHEY; CDR2 reads SVGAGI. This CDR3 has 15 residues. V was clipped by 8 bases and J by 6 bases; unmatched bases: 16. CDR3: CASPREGTGGSEQYF. The CDR3 DNA follows: TGTGCCAGCCCCCGAGAGGGTACGGGGGGATCCGAGCAGTACTTC.

The rearrangement links TRBV28 to TRBJ1-2; perhaps TRBD1 as D (5 bases). Germline V gives CDR1 MDHEN, CDR2 SYDVKM. This CDR3 spans 13 amino acids. Trimming stripped 4 bases from V and 8 bases from J, with 14 bases between. This CDR3 reads CASSYGGGGGYTF. The CDR3 bases are TGTGCCAGCAGTTATGGGGGGGGTGGAGGCTACACCTTC.

The chain couples TRBV5-4 to TRBJ2-7; maybe TRBD1 (6 bases). CDR3 length: 15 amino acids. In germline, CDR1 is SGHNT, CDR2 YYREEE (reference sequence). Trimming stripped 4 bases from V and 1 base from J, with 15 bases between. The CDR3 here is CASSAGDTMSYEQYF. DNA for the CDR3: TGTGCCAGCAGCGCCGGGGACACGATGTCCTACGAGCAGTACTTC.

This chain uses TRBV19 with TRBJ2-1, with D unresolved. The V end was cut by 3 bases, the J end by 0 bases, with 9 bases between. Germline loops: CDR1 LNHDA, CDR2 SQIVND (reference sequence). The CDR3 spans 15 residues. The CDR3 is CASSIGWGSYNEQFF. CDR3 bases: TGTGCCAGTAGTATTGGTTGGGGCTCCTACAATGAGCAGTTCTTC.

The rearrangement uses TRBV19 and TRBJ1-2; possibly TRBD1 for D (5 bases). The CDR3 runs to 14 residues. The germline gives CDR1 LNHDA, CDR2 SQIVND (reference sequence). Trimming took 0 bases from V and 4 from J, leaving 9 bases between them. The CDR3 coding sequence is TGTGCCAGTAGTATAGATCGGGGGACCTATGGCTACACCTTC. The encoded protein is CASSIDRGTYGYTF.

This rearrangement joins TRBV18 to TRBJ2-7; 11 nucleotides line up with TRBD2. Trimming took 5 bases from V and 0 from J; bases not matched to a gene: 6. CDR3 length: 16 residues. Germline CDR1 reads KGHSH; CDR2 reads LQKENI. The CDR3 DNA follows: TGTGCCAGCTCAAGCCCGGGACTAGCGGCCTCCTACGAGCAGTACTTC. Protein sequence: CASSSPGLAASYEQYF.

V usage is TRBV5-1 and J usage is TRBJ1-5; D uncertain. Germline V gene lookup returns CDR1 SGHRS and CDR2 YFSETQ. The germline V and J ends were trimmed by 1 base and 7 bases, with 9 bases remaining between them. The CDR3 loop spans 13 amino acids. The CDR3 nucleotides read TGCGCCAGCAGCTTGCAAGGTGAGCAGCCCCAGCATTTT. Protein sequence: CASSLQGEQPQHF. Filled out from reference TRBV5-1 and TRBJ1-5, the complete variable domain reads KAGVTQTPRYLIKTRGQQVTLSCSPISGHRSVSWYQQTPGQGLQFLFEYFSETQRNKGNFPGRFSGRQFSNSRSEMNVSTLELGDSALYLCASSLQGEQPQHFGDGTRLSIL.

CDR3 protein: CASSLGDRAGYTF. As DNA, the CDR3 is TGTGCCAGCAGTCTTGGGGACAGGGCTGGCTACACCTTC. This chain uses TRBV28 with TRBJ1-2; 9 bases fit TRBD1. Losses at the gene ends were 5 bases for V and 7 bases for J; bases not matched to a gene: 5. CDR1 MDHEN and CDR2 SYDVKM come from the germline V gene. There are 13 residues in the CDR3.

The chain joins TRBV11-2 to TRBJ2-3, with a weak D call TRBD2 (6 bases). This CDR3 is built from 16 residues. Germline-derived CDR1 and CDR2 are SGHAT and FQNNGV. Trimming removed 4 bases at V and 0 bases at J, with 14 bases between. This chain's CDR3 is CASSSVGGASTDTQYF. CDR3 nucleotides: TGTGCCAGCAGCTCCGTCGGCGGGGCGAGCACAGATACGCAGTATTTT.

This chain uses TRBV3-1 (or the pseudogene TRBV3-2) with TRBJ1-3; TRBD1 might be the D (6 bases). The CDR3 covers 13 residues. The ends were cut back, 4 bases at V and 8 bases at J, with 12 bases in the middle. Germline CDR1 reads LGHDT; CDR2 reads YNNKEL (reference sequence). CDR3 in DNA: TGTGCCAGCAGCCGACAGGTTAGGGACACCATATATTTT. Amino acids: CASSRQVRDTIYF.